What follows are 26 T cell receptor beta chains derived from one specimen sequenced in a study of T-cell memory formation after mild COVID-19 (dated by TCRdb to the early 2020s). Receptor libraries were prepared by 5' RACE. For sequencing, an Illumina NovaSeq 6000 was employed. The public reads were run again by TCRdb, first through fastp at Q25 and then through MiXCR, and only productive beta chains were kept. Merged by CDR3 protein, the rows form single entries marked with the most common genes and DNA. This sample gives roughly 240,000 distinct CDR3 sequences in total; around 15% of them show up just once. The ten largest clones add up to about a fifth of the sample. Sequencing was done on a sample of PBMCs or a T cell subset sorted from them (not recorded which). The receptors shown here come from a man younger than 35 who had mild COVID-19 (a few samples of this study predate the infection). The sample titles of this study are shuffled in the database, so cell type and time point are left out; the donor was told from shared clones.

This clonotype was seen repeatedly, ten times or more. The chain couples TRBV5-1 to TRBJ1-2; D remains ambiguous. The CDR3 is made up of 18 amino acids. Looked up from germline, CDR1 is SGHRS and CDR2 is YFSETQ. V lost 1 base, J lost 0 bases, and 19 bases lay in between. CDR3 in DNA: TGCGCCAGCAGCTTGTCCGGAGACTCAGGAGGAGCTAACTATGGCTACACCTTC. This encodes CASSLSGDSGGANYGYTF.

The V call is TRBV5-1, the J call TRBJ1-1, with a possible D match to TRBD1 (5 bases). Germline assignment: CDR1 SGHRS and CDR2 YFSETQ. This CDR3 is built from 13 residues. Trimming removed 2 bases from V and 6 bases from J, with 11 bases in between. CDR3 loop: CASSFGRDAEAFF. The CDR3 DNA reads as TGCGCCAGCAGCTTTGGCAGGGACGCTGAAGCTTTCTTT.

This chain uses TRBV15 with TRBJ1-5; unclear D gene. The V gene lost 0 bases and the J gene lost 7 bases, with 10 bases spanning the gap. Germline lookup yields CDR1 LNHNV and CDR2 YYDKDF (reference sequence). The CDR3 contains 14 residues. CDR3 amino acids: CATSREKSMQPQHF. CDR3 sequence (DNA): TGTGCCACCAGCAGAGAGAAGTCCATGCAGCCCCAGCATTTT.

The gene calls are TRBV20-1 and TRBJ2-1; the D gene could be TRBD1 or TRBD2 (5 bases each). Germline-derived CDR1 and CDR2 are DFQATT and SNEGSKA (reference sequence). The CDR3 extends over 15 amino acids. V gave up 7 bases and J gave up 3 bases, with 19 bases separating them. This CDR3 is CSERDRLAFYNEQFF. The DNA for the CDR3 is TGCAGTGAAAGGGACCGTTTGGCATTCTACAATGAGCAGTTCTTC.

The chain employs TRBV24-1 and TRBJ2-1; D might be TRBD1 (6 bases). Germline assignment: CDR1 KGHDR and CDR2 SFDVKD. CDR3 length: 14 residues. The V end lost 0 bases, the J end lost 9 bases, and 11 bases lay between the germline ends. The CDR3, as DNA: TGTGCCACCAGTGATTTGAGACAGGCCTTTGAGCAGTTCTTC. This translates into CATSDLRQAFEQFF.

The J gene is TRBJ2-4, the V gene TRBV15, with 13 bases identical to TRBD2. This CDR3 has 18 amino acids. Germline trimming cut 5 bases from V and 1 base from J; bases unmatched to any gene: 8. Germline loops: CDR1 LNHNV, CDR2 YYDKDF (reference sequence). This CDR3 is CATSQLAGGPVAKNIQYF. The CDR3, as DNA: TGTGCCACCAGCCAACTAGCGGGGGGGCCGGTGGCCAAAAACATTCAGTACTTC.

The rearrangement links TRBV15 to TRBJ2-2, with D possibly matching TRBD1 (6 bases). V was shortened by 7 bases and J by 1 base, with 19 bases between the two germline ends. The CDR3 length is 17 residues. Germline V gene lookup returns CDR1 LNHNV and CDR2 YYDKDF (reference sequence). CDR3 in amino acids: CATTPNPGHLNTGELFF. The CDR3 DNA reads as TGTGCCACCACCCCCAATCCGGGACATCTGAACACCGGGGAGCTGTTTTTT.

This rearrangement joins TRBV6-1 to TRBJ1-2; no firm D call. Germline lookup yields CDR1 MNHNS and CDR2 SASEGT. Trimming stripped 1 base from V and 1 base from J, with 7 bases between. The CDR3 covers 14 residues. CDR3 region: CASSEGGSNYGYTF. Here the CDR3 DNA reads TGTGCCAGCAGTGAAGGTGGCAGTAACTATGGCTACACCTTC.

The chain uses TRBV29-1 and TRBJ2-3, with D maybe TRBD2 (5 bases). This CDR3 spans 16 amino acids. The V end lost 0 bases, the J end lost 2 bases, and 15 bases lay between the germline ends. Per germline, CDR1 SQVTM and CDR2 ANQGSEA. The CDR3 sequence is CSVEDAGRQDTDTQYF. The CDR3 DNA is TGCAGCGTTGAAGATGCTGGGAGACAAGACACAGATACGCAGTATTTT.

This clonotype was detected only a few times. The chain couples TRBV13 to TRBJ1-5; D is perhaps TRBD1 (6 bases). Germline lookup yields CDR1 PRHDT and CDR2 FYEKMQ (reference sequence). The CDR3 has 17 residues. With 0 bases removed from V and 3 bases from J, the gap between germline ends came to 15 bases. The CDR3 coding sequence is TGTGCCAGCAGCTTAGGGGTAGGGGGTACGGTCAATCAGCCCCAGCATTTT. The encoded protein is CASSLGVGGTVNQPQHF.

This chain links TRBV6-1 with TRBJ2-3; D uncertain. Trimming left V 2 bases short and J 6 bases short, with 12 bases between. Germline V CDR1 and CDR2: MNHNS, SASEGT. The length of the CDR3 is 14 residues. CDR3 sequence (DNA): TGTGCCAGCAGTGAATCCCTCTACGTGGATACGCAGTATTTT. As protein: CASSESLYVDTQYF.

This clonotype has a handful of counts. The chain combines TRBV7-2 with TRBJ1-1, with unresolved D. Germline CDR1 is SGHTA and CDR2 is FQGNSA. The CDR3 contains 14 residues. V was cut by 5 bases and J by 2 bases, with 12 bases left in between. The chain's CDR3 is CASSARTDNTEAFF. CDR3 nucleotides: TGTGCCAGCAGCGCGCGGACTGATAACACTGAAGCTTTCTTT.

This clonotype was picked up a small number of times. The V call is TRBV4-1, the J call TRBJ2-1; 9 nucleotides line up with TRBD1. V shed 3 bases, J shed 7 bases, and the junction held 10 bases outside the gene matches. CDR1 is MGHRA, CDR2 YSYEKL, per germline. CDR3 size: 16 residues. The CDR3 nucleotides read TGCGCCAGCAGCCATCCACAGGGGGCTCCGGGAAATGAGCAGTTCTTC. This gives the protein CASSHPQGAPGNEQFF.

This clonotype has only a few counts. V gene TRBV7-9 combines with J gene TRBJ1-4; D ambiguous. The length of the CDR3 is 16 residues. CDR1 is SEHNR, CDR2 FQNEAQ, per germline (reference sequence). The V gene lost 0 bases and the J gene lost 4 bases, with 12 bases spanning the gap. The CDR3 loop is CASSLAHGSDNEKLFF. CDR3 nucleotide sequence: TGTGCCAGCAGCTTAGCGCACGGCAGTGATAATGAAAAACTGTTTTTT. The entire variable domain, with the rest obtained from reference TRBV7-9 and TRBJ1-4, is as follows: DTGVSQNPRHKITKRGQNVTFRCDPISEHNRLYWYRQTLGQGPEFLTYFQNEAQLEKSRLLSDRFSAERPKGSFSTLEIQRTEQGDSAMYLCASSLAHGSDNEKLFFGSGTQLSVL.

This clonotype was seen a few times. V usage is TRBV5-1 and J usage is TRBJ2-7, with D hard to call. V lost 2 bases and J 9 bases, leaving 12 bases between the germline ends. The germline gives CDR1 SGHRS, CDR2 YFSETQ. The CDR3 extends over 12 amino acids. Here the CDR3 reads CASSFVGLGQYF. The CDR3 DNA sequence: TGCGCCAGCAGCTTCGTGGGCCTTGGGCAGTACTTC.

This sequence joins TRBV4-3 and TRBJ2-1; D gene ambiguous. CDR1 and CDR2 from the germline V gene are LGHNA and YSLEER. V was shortened by 0 bases and J by 6 bases, with 18 bases between the two germline ends. This CDR3 has 17 amino acids. The CDR3 reads CASSQDPGRPQINEQFF. In DNA form, the CDR3 reads TGCGCCAGCAGCCAAGACCCCGGACGCCCCCAGATCAATGAGCAGTTCTTC.

The chain combines TRBV4-3 with TRBJ1-2; 7 bases map to TRBD1. Germline lookup yields CDR1 LGHNA and CDR2 YSLEER. Trimming took 4 bases from V and 6 from J; bases not matched to a gene: 14. The CDR3 has 16 residues. CDR3 coding DNA: TGCGCCAGCAGCCGAGGGACAGACTCGGGGTATGATGGCTACACCTTC. It is translated as CASSRGTDSGYDGYTF.

This clonotype has a handful of counts. The rearrangement joins TRBV4-1 to TRBJ2-5; TRBD1 or TRBD2 may be the D gene (5 bases each). Between the trimmed V and J ends, which lost 4 bases and 3 bases, there was a span of 12 bases. Germline V gene lookup returns CDR1 MGHRA and CDR2 YSYEKL. The CDR3 is made up of 14 amino acids. The DNA for the CDR3 is TGCGCCAGCAGCCTTTTCGGGACGGAAGAGACCCAGTACTTC. Its translation is CASSLFGTEETQYF.

This clonotype was detected a few times. The chain employs TRBV4-3 and TRBJ2-5, with 7 positions matching TRBD1. This CDR3 is 14 amino acids long. Germline trimming cut 1 base from V and 5 bases from J; bases unmatched to any gene: 4. Germline V gives CDR1 LGHNA, CDR2 YSLEER. The CDR3 DNA reads TGCGCCAGCAGCCAAGGACAGGGCGCGGAGACCCAGTACTTC. Translated, it gives CASSQGQGAETQYF.

This clonotype was seen many times. The chain recombines TRBV12-3 or TRBV12-4 with TRBJ1-1; D is possibly TRBD1 (5 bases). Trimming cost V 7 bases and J 5 bases, with 17 bases left between them. CDR3 length: 14 amino acids. The CDR3 nucleotides are TGTGCCAGCATACTTACGCCGGGGGGAACTGAAGCTTTCTTT. It translates to CASILTPGGTEAFF.

This clonotype was seen ten or more times. V is TRBV11-2 and J is TRBJ2-7, with D hard to call. This CDR3 is built from 13 residues. V shed 2 bases and J shed 0 bases, with 5 bases lying between them. Germline CDR1 SGHAT, CDR2 FQNNGV. CDR3 residues: CASSLSASYEQYV. In DNA, the CDR3 is TGTGCCAGCAGCTTATCGGCCTCCTACGAGCAGTACGTC.

The chain has TRBV5-1 and TRBJ2-5; D possibly uses TRBD1 or TRBD2 (5 bases each). The CDR3 totals 11 residues. Per the germline V gene, CDR1 is SGHRS and CDR2 is YFSETQ. V lost 6 bases and J 4 bases, leaving 7 bases between the germline ends. In DNA form, the CDR3 reads TGCGCCAGCACAGGGAGAGAGACCCAGTACTTC. Protein: CASTGRETQYF.

The CDR3 nucleotides read TGTGCCAGTAGACCCACTAGCGGGGGTGAGCAGTTCTTC. As protein: CASRPTSGGEQFF. This sequence joins TRBV6-5 and TRBJ2-1; 11 bases are a match to TRBD2. J lost 9 bases, V lost 9 bases, and 7 bases had no gene match. The CDR3 is 13 residues long. Per the germline V gene, CDR1 is MNHEY and CDR2 is SVGAGI.

This clonotype was picked up a small number of times. The chain employs TRBV7-9 and TRBJ2-7; D is perhaps TRBD2 (5 bases). V lost 6 bases and J lost 7, with 16 bases in between. The CDR3 is 13 residues long. Germline-derived CDR1 and CDR2 are SEHNR and FQNEAQ (reference sequence). The CDR3 DNA follows: TGTGCCAGCAGTTATAGTGGGTCGGGGGAGCAGTACGTC. It encodes CASSYSGSGEQYV.

This clonotype was observed at least ten times. The V and J genes are TRBV7-9 and TRBJ2-1, with D maybe TRBD1 (5 bases). The ends were cut back, 5 bases at V and 7 bases at J, with 12 bases in the middle. Looked up from germline, CDR1 is SEHNR and CDR2 is FQNEAQ (reference sequence). This CDR3 has 13 amino acids. The CDR3 here is CASSPSRGNEQFF. Written as DNA, the CDR3 is TGTGCCAGCAGCCCCTCTAGGGGTAATGAGCAGTTCTTC.

This clonotype was detected ten times or more. The chain joins TRBV5-1 to TRBJ2-1; weak D call: TRBD2 (5 bases). V was clipped by 0 bases and J by 9 bases, with 7 bases between them. CDR1 is SGHRS, CDR2 YFSETQ, per germline. The CDR3 totals 12 residues. The CDR3 spells CASSLVGSEQFF. The CDR3 nucleotides are TGCGCCAGCAGCTTGGTAGGGAGTGAGCAGTTCTTC.